These 12 T cell receptor beta chains were all obtained from the same sample, sequenced in a study of yellow fever vaccine responses in identical twins. TCRdb processed the RT-PCR reads anew with MiXCR; each CDR3 protein has one entry. The sample shows some 20,000 distinct CDR3 sequences, 60% to 85% of them seen only once. The sequenced sample was T cells from blood (PBMCs), unsorted or a sorted subset (not recorded which), obtained before or after yellow fever vaccination (not recorded which). These receptors were collected from a woman in her late teens or twenties who received the yellow fever vaccine.

The chain couples TRBV18 to TRBJ2-3; D may be TRBD2 (6 bases). Trimming cost V 5 bases and J 2 bases, with 17 bases left between them. This CDR3 comprises 16 residues. Germline V CDR1 and CDR2: KGHSH, LQKENI. CDR3 amino acids: CASSSARGTNTDTQYF. CDR3 nucleotide sequence: TGTGCCAGCTCAAGTGCCCGGGGGACGAACACAGATACGCAGTATTTT.

V is TRBV25-1 and J is TRBJ2-1, with TRBD2 matching 7 bases. This CDR3 is built from 11 residues. From germline, CDR1 is MGHDK and CDR2 SYGVNS. CDR3 sequence (DNA): TGTGCTGGGGGGGGAAGGAATGAGCAGTTCTTC. It specifies CAGGGRNEQFF.

The genes are TRBV28 and TRBJ1-5; no clear D gene. Between the trimmed V and J ends, which lost 6 bases and 0 bases, there was a span of 12 bases. Germline CDR1 and CDR2: MDHEN and SYDVKM. The CDR3 loop spans 15 amino acids. DNA for the CDR3: TGTGCCAGCAGCCGCTCCGGGTTTAGCAATCAGCCCCAGCATTTT. It yields the protein CASSRSGFSNQPQHF.

This clonotype has a handful of counts. The genes are TRBV7-4 and TRBJ2-7; 8 bases line up with TRBD1. Unmatched junction bases numbered 15, after V lost 8 bases and J lost 0 bases. The germline CDR1 and CDR2 sequences are SGHVT and SQSDAQ. This CDR3 region has 17 residues. CDR3: CASCRERDRSHSYEQYF. The CDR3 DNA follows: TGTGCCAGCTGCCGAGAGAGGGACAGGAGCCACTCCTACGAGCAGTACTTC.

The rearrangement links TRBV7-6 to TRBJ2-1; D call uncertain. Trimming removed 1 base at V and 1 base at J, with 14 bases between. The CDR3 length is 17 residues. Germline V gene sequence: CDR1 SGHVS, CDR2 FNYEAQ. The CDR3 loop reads CASSLGSRILSYNEQFF. The CDR3 bases are TGTGCCAGCAGCTTAGGGAGCAGAATCCTTTCCTACAATGAGCAGTTCTTC.

This clonotype has only one observation. This chain links TRBV7-3 with TRBJ2-1; 7 bases are shared with TRBD1. Germline V CDR1 and CDR2: SGHTA, FQGTGA. The J segment lost 9 bases and the V segment lost 1 base, leaving 9 bases of the junction unmatched. The CDR3 extends over 15 amino acids. CDR3 DNA: TGTGCCAGCAGCTTAAGGACAGGTAGTGGTGGTGAGCAGTTCTTC. As protein: CASSLRTGSGGEQFF.

The gene calls are TRBV2 and TRBJ2-7, with D hard to call. Germline V gene sequence: CDR1 SNHLY, CDR2 FYNNEI. The CDR3 sequence is 12 residues long. The V and J ends lost 3 bases and 3 bases respectively, with 6 bases between them. The chain's CDR3 is CASSELGYEQYF. In DNA form, the CDR3 reads TGTGCCAGCAGTGAGTTGGGCTACGAGCAGTACTTC. Based on the CDR3 plus reference TRBV2 and TRBJ2-7, the full variable domain is EPEVTQTPSHQVTQMGQEVILRCVPISNHLYFYWYRQILGQKVEFLVSFYNNEISEKSEIFDDQFSVERPDGSNFTLKIRSTKLEDSAMYFCASSELGYEQYFGPGTRLTVT.

The rearrangement uses TRBV25-1 and TRBJ2-1; D unresolved. V gave up 2 bases and J gave up 10 bases, with 9 bases separating them. Germline CDR1 is MGHDK and CDR2 is SYGVNS. The CDR3 contains 12 residues. CDR3 protein: CASSEVSSEQFF. Here the CDR3 DNA reads TGTGCCAGCAGTGAAGTCTCGTCGGAGCAGTTCTTC.

This clonotype was found a few times. This chain links TRBV5-6 with TRBJ2-1, with 8 bases lining up with TRBD2. The trim removed 4 bases at V and 7 bases at J, leaving 4 bases unmatched. In germline, CDR1 is SGHDT, CDR2 YYEEEE. This CDR3 comprises 13 residues. This CDR3 reads CASSNGGGNEQFF. The DNA for the CDR3 is TGTGCCAGCAGCAACGGGGGGGGTAATGAGCAGTTCTTC.

This clonotype was seen once. V usage is TRBV3-1 and J usage is TRBJ1-2, with 7 positions matching TRBD1. The V and J ends lost 1 base and 0 bases, in that order; junction bases with no gene match: 5. CDR1 and CDR2 (germline): LGHDT, YNNKEL (reference sequence). CDR3 size: 16 residues. This chain's CDR3 is CASSQGQGLANYGYTF. The CDR3 DNA reads as TGTGCCAGCAGCCAAGGACAGGGCCTAGCTAACTATGGCTACACCTTC.

The chain couples TRBV29-1 to TRBJ2-1; the D is unclear. The CDR3 consists of 10 residues. Germline V gives CDR1 SQVTM, CDR2 ANQGSEA. Trimming took 4 bases from V and 5 from J, leaving 3 bases between them. The CDR3 coding sequence is TGCAGCGTTGCGCACAATGAGCAGTTCTTC. Protein sequence: CSVAHNEQFF.

The chain joins TRBV2 to TRBJ2-7, with TRBD2 matching over 10 bases. This CDR3 is 12 amino acids long. With V trimmed by 8 bases and J by 5 bases, 3 bases remained unmatched. Per the germline V gene, CDR1 is SNHLY and CDR2 is FYNNEI. The CDR3 here is CASRLAGDEQYF. In DNA form, the CDR3 reads TGTGCCAGCCGGCTAGCGGGAGACGAGCAGTACTTC.